This T cell receptor (beta chain) was documented in a study of blood T cell repertoires in COVID-19. Turning to the study itself: T cells, B-cell-depleted T cells, or PBMCs provided the cDNA or gDNA that served as material.

The V end was cut by 6 bases, the J end by 0 bases, with 8 bases between. This CDR3 is built from 14 residues. Looked up from germline, CDR1 is WSHSY and CDR2 is SAAADI. TCRdb's table, derived via immunoSEQ multiplex PCR, lists solely in-frame clones and lacks some. The sample has about 240,000 clones, 65% to 90% seen once. The receptor was derived from a woman aged 65 to 85 with acute or convalescent COVID-19. The sequenced material came from peripheral blood. J is TRBJ1-4 and V is TRBV10-2; perhaps TRBD1 as D (6 bases). CDR3 sequence reads: CASRGQSTNEKLFF. The CDR3 bases are TGCGCCAGCAGAGGACAGTCAACTAATGAAAAACTGTTTTTT.